This T cell receptor (beta chain) was identified in a study of type 1 regulatory T cells. At the level of the study: An in vitro protocol generated T-allo10, a Tr1-enriched, alloantigen-specific CD4 T cell product.

TCRdb reprocessed the reads via MiXCR and lists one record per CDR3 protein. The table lists about 67,000 distinct CDR3 sequences, 45% to 50% of them singletons, with more than 2% in the top ten. This CDR3 has 16 residues. Germline CDR1 SGHRS, CDR2 YFSETQ. Trimming removed 0 bases from V and 4 bases from J; junction bases left unmatched: 2. Turning to this clonotype: The target antigen is unknown.

General study results and limits: Compared with non-type 1 regulatory T cells, type 1 regulatory T cells showed a more restricted TCR repertoire.

The source is a human donor in good health. The material sequenced was cultured non-Tr1 T cells, either the whole culture or a sorted T cell fraction (not recorded which). The gene calls are TRBV5-1 and TRBJ2-2, with 11 nucleotides matching TRBD2. Written as DNA, the CDR3 is TGCGCCAGCAGCTTGGGACTAGCGGGAACCACCGGGGAGCTGTTTTTT. It encodes CASSLGLAGTTGELFF.